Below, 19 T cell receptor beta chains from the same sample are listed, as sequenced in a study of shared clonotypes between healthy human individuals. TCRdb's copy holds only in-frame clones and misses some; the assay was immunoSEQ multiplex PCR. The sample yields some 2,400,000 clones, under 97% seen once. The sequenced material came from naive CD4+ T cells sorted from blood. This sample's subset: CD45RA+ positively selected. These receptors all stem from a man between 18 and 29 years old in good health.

CDR3 DNA: TGCGCCAGCAGTCCCCTGGCAGCGGCGGACGAGCAGTACTTC. Its protein is CASSPLAAADEQYF. V usage is TRBV5-1 and J usage is TRBJ2-7; D may be TRBD2 (5 bases). Trimming took 5 bases from V and 5 from J, leaving 17 bases between them. The germline V gene has CDR1 SGHRS and CDR2 YFSETQ. CDR3 length: 14 amino acids.

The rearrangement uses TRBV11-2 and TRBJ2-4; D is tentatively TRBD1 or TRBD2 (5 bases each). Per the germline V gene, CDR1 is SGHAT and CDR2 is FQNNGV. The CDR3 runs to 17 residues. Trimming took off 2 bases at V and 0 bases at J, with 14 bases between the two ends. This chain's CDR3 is CASSLQHPGTAKNIQYF. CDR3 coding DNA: TGTGCCAGCAGCTTACAGCACCCCGGGACAGCCAAAAACATTCAGTACTTC.

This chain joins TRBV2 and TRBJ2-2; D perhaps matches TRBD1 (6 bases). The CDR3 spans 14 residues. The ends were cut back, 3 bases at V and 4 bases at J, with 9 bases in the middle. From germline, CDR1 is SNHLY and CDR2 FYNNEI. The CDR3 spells CASSEGHGTGELFF. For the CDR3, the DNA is TGTGCCAGCAGTGAGGGACATGGCACCGGGGAGCTGTTTTTT. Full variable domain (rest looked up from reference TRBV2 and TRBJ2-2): EPEVTQTPSHQVTQMGQEVILRCVPISNHLYFYWYRQILGQKVEFLVSFYNNEISEKSEIFDDQFSVERPDGSNFTLKIRSTKLEDSAMYFCASSEGHGTGELFFGEGSRLTVL.

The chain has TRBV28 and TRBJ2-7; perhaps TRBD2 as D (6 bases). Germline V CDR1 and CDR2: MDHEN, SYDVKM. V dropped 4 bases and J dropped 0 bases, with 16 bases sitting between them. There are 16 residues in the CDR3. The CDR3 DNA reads TGTGCCAGCAGTTCCCCCTCGGAGGGTATCTCCTACGAGCAGTACTTC. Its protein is CASSSPSEGISYEQYF.

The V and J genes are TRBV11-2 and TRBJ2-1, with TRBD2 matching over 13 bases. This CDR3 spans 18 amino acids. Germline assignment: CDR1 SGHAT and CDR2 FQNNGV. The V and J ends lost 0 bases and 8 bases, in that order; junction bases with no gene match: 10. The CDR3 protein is CASSLDPRLAGGLHEQFF. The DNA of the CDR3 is TGTGCCAGCAGCTTAGACCCGAGACTAGCGGGAGGCCTCCATGAGCAGTTCTTC.

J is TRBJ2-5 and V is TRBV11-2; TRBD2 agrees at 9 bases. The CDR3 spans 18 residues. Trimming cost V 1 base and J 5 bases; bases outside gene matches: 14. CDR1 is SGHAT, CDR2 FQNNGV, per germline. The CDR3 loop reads CASSLAGSTSGRGETQYF. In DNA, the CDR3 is TGTGCCAGCAGCTTAGCTGGCTCTACTAGCGGGCGGGGGGAGACCCAGTACTTC.

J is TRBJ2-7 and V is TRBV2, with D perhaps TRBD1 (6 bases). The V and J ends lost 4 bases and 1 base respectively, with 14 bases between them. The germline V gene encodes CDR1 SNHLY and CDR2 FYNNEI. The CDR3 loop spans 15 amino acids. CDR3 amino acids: CASSVEQGPSYEQYF. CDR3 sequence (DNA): TGTGCCAGCAGTGTTGAGCAGGGGCCGTCCTACGAGCAGTACTTC.

CDR3 amino acids: CAWESIAGKYTGELFF. The CDR3 DNA sequence: TGTGCCTGGGAGTCGATAGCGGGAAAATATACCGGGGAGCTGTTTTTT. This chain links TRBV30 with TRBJ2-2, with 8 nucleotides matching TRBD2. The V gene's germline CDR1 is GTSNPN and CDR2 SVGIG (reference sequence). The trim removed 5 bases at V and 5 bases at J, leaving 13 bases unmatched. This CDR3 region has 16 residues.

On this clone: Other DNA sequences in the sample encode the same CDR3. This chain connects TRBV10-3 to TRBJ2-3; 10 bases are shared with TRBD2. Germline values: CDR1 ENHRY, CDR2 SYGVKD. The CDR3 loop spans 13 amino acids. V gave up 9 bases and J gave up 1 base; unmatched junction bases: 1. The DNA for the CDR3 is TGTGCCATAGGACTAGCGGGCACAGATACGCAGTATTTT. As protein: CAIGLAGTDTQYF.

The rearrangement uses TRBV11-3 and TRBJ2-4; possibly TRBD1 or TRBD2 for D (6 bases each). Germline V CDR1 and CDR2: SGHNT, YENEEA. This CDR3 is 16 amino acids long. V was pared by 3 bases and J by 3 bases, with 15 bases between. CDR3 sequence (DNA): TGTGCCAGCAGCTTGGGCCTCGGGGGCGGCAAAAACATTCAGTACTTC. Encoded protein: CASSLGLGGGKNIQYF. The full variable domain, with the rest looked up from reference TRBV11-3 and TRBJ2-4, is EAGVVQSPRYKIIEKKQPVAFWCNPISGHNTLYWYLQNLGQGPELLIRYENEEAVDDSQLPKDRFSAERLKGVDSTLKIQPAELGDSAVYLCASSLGLGGGKNIQYFGAGTRLSVL.

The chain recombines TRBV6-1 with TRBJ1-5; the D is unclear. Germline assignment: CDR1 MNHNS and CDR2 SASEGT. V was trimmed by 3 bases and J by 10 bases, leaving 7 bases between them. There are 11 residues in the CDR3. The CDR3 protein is CASSEERPQHF. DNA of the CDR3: TGTGCCAGCAGTGAGGAAAGACCCCAGCATTTT.

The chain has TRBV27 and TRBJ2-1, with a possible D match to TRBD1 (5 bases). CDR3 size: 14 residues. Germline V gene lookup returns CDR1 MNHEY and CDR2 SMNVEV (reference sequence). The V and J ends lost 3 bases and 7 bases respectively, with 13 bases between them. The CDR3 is CASSFMRQRNEQFF. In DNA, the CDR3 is TGTGCCAGCAGTTTTATGAGACAGAGGAATGAGCAGTTCTTC.

CDR3 sequence (DNA): TGTGCCAGCAGCCAACGGGTTCCGAACACCGGGGAGCTGTTTTTT. It specifies CASSQRVPNTGELFF. This chain uses TRBV9 with TRBJ2-2; D is unclear. V was pared by 4 bases and J by 0 bases, with 10 bases between. This CDR3 has 15 amino acids. Germline CDR1 SGDLS, CDR2 YYNGEE.

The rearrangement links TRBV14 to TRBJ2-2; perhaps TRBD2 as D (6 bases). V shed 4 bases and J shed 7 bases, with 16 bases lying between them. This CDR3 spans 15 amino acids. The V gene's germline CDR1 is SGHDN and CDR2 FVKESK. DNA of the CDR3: TGTGCCAGCAGCCGGACGGGACTCCCGGACGGGGAGCTGTTTTTT. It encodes CASSRTGLPDGELFF.

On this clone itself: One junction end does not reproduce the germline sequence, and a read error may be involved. CDR3 sequence reads: CATTGQGSYGHTF. The CDR3 nucleotides are TGTGCCACCACGGGACAGGGGTCGTATGGCCACACCTTC. V is TRBV6-5 and J is TRBJ1-2; TRBD1 matches 10 bases. Germline V gives CDR1 MNHEY, CDR2 SVGAGI. This CDR3 region has 13 residues.

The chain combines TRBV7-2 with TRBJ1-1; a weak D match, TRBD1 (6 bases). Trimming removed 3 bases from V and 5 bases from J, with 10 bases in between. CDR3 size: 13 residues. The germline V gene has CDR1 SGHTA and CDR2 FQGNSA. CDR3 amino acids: CASSFEGTTEAFF. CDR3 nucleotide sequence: TGTGCCAGCAGCTTTGAGGGGACAACTGAAGCTTTCTTT.

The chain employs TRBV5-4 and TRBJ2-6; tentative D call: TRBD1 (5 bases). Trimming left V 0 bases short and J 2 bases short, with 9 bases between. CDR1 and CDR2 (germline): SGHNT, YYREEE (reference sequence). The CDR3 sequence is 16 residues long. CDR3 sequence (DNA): TGTGCCAGCAGCTTGGTACAGGTAGCTGGGGCCAACGTCCTGACTTTC. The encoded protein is CASSLVQVAGANVLTF. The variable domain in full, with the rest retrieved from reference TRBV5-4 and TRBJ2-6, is ETGVTQSPTHLIKTRGQQVTLRCSSQSGHNTVSWYQQALGQGPQFIFQYYREEENGRGNFPPRFSGLQFPNYSSELNVNALELDDSALYLCASSLVQVAGANVLTFGAGSRLTVL.

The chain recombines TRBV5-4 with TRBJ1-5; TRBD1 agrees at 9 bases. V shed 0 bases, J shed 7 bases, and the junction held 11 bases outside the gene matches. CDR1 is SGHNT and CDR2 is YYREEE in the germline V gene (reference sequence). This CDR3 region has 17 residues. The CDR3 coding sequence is TGTGCCAGCAGCTTGGGGTCCCCGGGACAGGGTTTACAGCCCCAGCATTTT. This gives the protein CASSLGSPGQGLQPQHF.

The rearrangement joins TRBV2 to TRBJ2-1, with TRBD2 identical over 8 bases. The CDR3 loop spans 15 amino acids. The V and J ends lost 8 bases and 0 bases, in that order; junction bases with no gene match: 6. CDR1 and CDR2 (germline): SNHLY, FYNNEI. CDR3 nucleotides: TGTGCCAGCCTCCCCAGCGGGAGCTCCTACAATGAGCAGTTCTTC. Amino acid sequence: CASLPSGSSYNEQFF.